This passage covers 8 T cell receptor beta chains from one sample sequenced in a study of blood T cell repertoires in COVID-19. Profiling relied on immunoSEQ multiplex PCR, and the TCRdb table lists in-frame clones only, not all of them. Found here are just under 65,000 clones, roughly 75% of them singletons; the top ten hold 14%. Sequencing input: peripheral blood. These TCRs come from a man aged 60 to 75 with COVID-19, enrolled during active disease.

The chain employs TRBV7-9 and TRBJ2-3, with D uncertain. In germline, CDR1 is SEHNR, CDR2 FQNEAQ (reference sequence). V dropped 6 bases and J dropped 0 bases, with 7 bases sitting between them. The CDR3 has 13 amino acids. The chain's CDR3 is CASSHYSTDTQYF. The CDR3 coding sequence is TGTGCCAGCAGTCACTATAGCACAGATACGCAGTATTTT.

The chain employs TRBV6-6 and TRBJ2-2; possibly TRBD2 for D (5 bases). The V gene's germline CDR1 is MNHNY and CDR2 SVGAGI (reference sequence). Trimming cost V 6 bases and J 5 bases, with 19 bases left between them. This CDR3 is built from 16 residues. The CDR3 nucleotides read TGTGCCAGCAGGAACTCTGGACTCCTGGGGACCGGGGAGCTGTTTTTT. It specifies CASRNSGLLGTGELFF.

The chain has TRBV7-3 and TRBJ2-3, with D uncertain. CDR3 size: 12 residues. From germline, CDR1 is SGHTA and CDR2 FQGTGA. Trimming pared 5 bases from V and 8 bases from J, leaving 11 bases between. The CDR3 DNA reads as TGTGCCAGCAGCCAACCCCTAGGTACGCAGTATTTT. It encodes CASSQPLGTQYF.

The chain is built from TRBV7-9 and TRBJ2-3; D may be TRBD1 (5 bases). CDR1 and CDR2 from the germline V gene are SEHNR and FQNEAQ (reference sequence). Trimming took off 5 bases at V and 2 bases at J, with 14 bases between the two ends. This CDR3 comprises 15 residues. Written as DNA, the CDR3 is TGTGCCAGCAGCCCCCAGGGTCCCCACACAGATACGCAGTATTTT. Residues: CASSPQGPHTDTQYF.

V gene TRBV29-1 combines with J gene TRBJ2-3; D remains ambiguous. CDR3 length: 15 residues. Trimming removed 6 bases at V and 2 bases at J, with 18 bases between. CDR1 is SQVTM and CDR2 is ANQGSEA in the germline V gene. The CDR3 region has the DNA TGCAGCGTCCTTCCCCTGGCAGGAACCACAGATACGCAGTATTTT. It is translated as CSVLPLAGTTDTQYF.

The V and J genes are TRBV7-6 and TRBJ1-1; 8 bases match TRBD1. The CDR3 contains 15 residues. The trim removed 7 bases at V and 5 bases at J, leaving 12 bases unmatched. Germline CDR1 and CDR2: SGHVS and FNYEAQ. The CDR3 DNA follows: TGTGCCAGCATTCAATCAGGGGGCTCAGGAACTGAAGCTTTCTTT. Amino acid sequence: CASIQSGGSGTEAFF.

The V and J genes are TRBV5-1 and TRBJ2-7; 8 bases align to TRBD1. The trim removed 5 bases at V and 6 bases at J, leaving 10 bases unmatched. From germline, CDR1 is SGHRS and CDR2 YFSETQ. The CDR3 covers 14 residues. The CDR3 nucleotides are TGCGCCAGCAGTAAAGGACAGGGAGATCCCGAGCAGTACTTC. Translation gives CASSKGQGDPEQYF.

The chain couples TRBV6-6 to TRBJ2-5; weak D call: TRBD2 (5 bases). From germline, CDR1 is MNHNY and CDR2 SVGAGI (reference sequence). Trimming shortened V by 6 bases and J by 5 bases, and 13 bases separated the two germline ends. The CDR3 has 13 amino acids. The CDR3 nucleotides read TGTGCCAGCAGCCTTACCTCGGGGGAGACCCAGTACTTC. Translating it yields CASSLTSGETQYF.